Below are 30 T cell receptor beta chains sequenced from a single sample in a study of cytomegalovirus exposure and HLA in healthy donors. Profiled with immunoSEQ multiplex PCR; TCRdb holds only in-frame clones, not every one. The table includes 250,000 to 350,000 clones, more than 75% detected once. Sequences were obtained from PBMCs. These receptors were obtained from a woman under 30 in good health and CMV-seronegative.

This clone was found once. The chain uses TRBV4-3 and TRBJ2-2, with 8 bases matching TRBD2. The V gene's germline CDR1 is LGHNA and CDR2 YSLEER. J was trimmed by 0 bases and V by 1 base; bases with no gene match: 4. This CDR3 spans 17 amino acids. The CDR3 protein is CASSQGIAGSNTGELFF. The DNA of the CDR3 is TGCGCCAGCAGCCAAGGGATAGCGGGGTCGAACACCGGGGAGCTGTTTTTT.

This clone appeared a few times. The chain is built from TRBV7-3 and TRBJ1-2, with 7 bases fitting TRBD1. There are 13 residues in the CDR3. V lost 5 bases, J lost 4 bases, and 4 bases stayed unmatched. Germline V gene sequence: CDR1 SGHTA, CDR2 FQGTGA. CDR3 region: CASSARQGYGYTF. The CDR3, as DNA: TGTGCCAGCAGCGCACGACAGGGCTATGGCTACACCTTC. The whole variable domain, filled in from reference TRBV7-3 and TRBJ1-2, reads GAGVSQTPSNKVTEKGKYVELRCDPISGHTALYWYRQSLGQGPEFLIYFQGTGAADDSGLPNDRFFAVRPEGSVSTLKIQRTERGDSAVYLCASSARQGYGYTFGSGTRLTVV.

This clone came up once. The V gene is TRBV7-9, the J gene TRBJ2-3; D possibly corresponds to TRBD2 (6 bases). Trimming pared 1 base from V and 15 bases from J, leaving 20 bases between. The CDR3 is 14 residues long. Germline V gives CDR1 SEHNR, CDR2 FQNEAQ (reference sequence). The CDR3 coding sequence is TGTGCCAGCAGCTTAGAAGGTGGGACTTCCCGATTTTATTTT. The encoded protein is CASSLEGGTSRFYF.

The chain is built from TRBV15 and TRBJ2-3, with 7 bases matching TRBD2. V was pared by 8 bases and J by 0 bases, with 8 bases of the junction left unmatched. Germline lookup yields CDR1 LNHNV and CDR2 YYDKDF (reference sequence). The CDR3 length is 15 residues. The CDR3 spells CATSPSGSSTDTQYF. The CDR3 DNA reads TGTGCCACCTCCCCTAGCGGATCTAGCACAGATACGCAGTATTTT.

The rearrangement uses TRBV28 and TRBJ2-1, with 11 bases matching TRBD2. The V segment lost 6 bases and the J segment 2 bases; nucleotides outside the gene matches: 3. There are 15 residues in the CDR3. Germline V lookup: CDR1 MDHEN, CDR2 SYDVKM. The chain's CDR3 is CASRGSGRAYNEQFF. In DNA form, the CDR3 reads TGTGCCAGCAGGGGTAGCGGGAGGGCCTACAATGAGCAGTTCTTC.

The CDR3 coding sequence is TGTGCCAGTAGTAGAGCCGGGCCGGGAGAGACCTACGAGCAGTACTTC. Amino acids: CASSRAGPGETYEQYF. The V gene is TRBV19, the J gene TRBJ2-7, with D tentatively TRBD2 (6 bases). Germline loops: CDR1 LNHDA, CDR2 SQIVND (reference sequence). This CDR3 is 16 amino acids long. The V and J ends lost 4 bases and 2 bases respectively, with 18 bases between them.

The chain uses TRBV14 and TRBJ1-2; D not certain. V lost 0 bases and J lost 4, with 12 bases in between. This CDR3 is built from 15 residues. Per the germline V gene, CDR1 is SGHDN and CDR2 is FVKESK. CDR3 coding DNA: TGTGCCAGCAGCCAAGAGTTAAGAGCCCTCTATGGCTACACCTTC. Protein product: CASSQELRALYGYTF.

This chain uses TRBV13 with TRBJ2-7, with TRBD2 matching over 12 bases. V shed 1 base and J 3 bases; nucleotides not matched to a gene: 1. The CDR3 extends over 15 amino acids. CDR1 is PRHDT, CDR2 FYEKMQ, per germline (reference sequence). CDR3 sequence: CASSLASGRDYEQYF. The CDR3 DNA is TGTGCCAGCAGCTTAGCTAGCGGGAGGGACTACGAGCAGTACTTC.

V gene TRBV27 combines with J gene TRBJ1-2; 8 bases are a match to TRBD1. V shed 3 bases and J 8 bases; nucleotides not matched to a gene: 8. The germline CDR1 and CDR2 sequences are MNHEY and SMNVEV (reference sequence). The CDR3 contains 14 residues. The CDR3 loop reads CASSFQGAFGGYTF. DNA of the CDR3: TGTGCCAGCAGTTTTCAGGGGGCTTTCGGGGGCTACACCTTC.

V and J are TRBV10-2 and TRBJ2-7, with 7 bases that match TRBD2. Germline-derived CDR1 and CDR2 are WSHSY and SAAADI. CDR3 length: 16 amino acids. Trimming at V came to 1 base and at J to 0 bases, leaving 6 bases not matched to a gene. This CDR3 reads CASSEWSGMSSYEQYF. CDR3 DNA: TGCGCCAGCAGTGAGTGGAGCGGGATGAGCTCCTACGAGCAGTACTTC.

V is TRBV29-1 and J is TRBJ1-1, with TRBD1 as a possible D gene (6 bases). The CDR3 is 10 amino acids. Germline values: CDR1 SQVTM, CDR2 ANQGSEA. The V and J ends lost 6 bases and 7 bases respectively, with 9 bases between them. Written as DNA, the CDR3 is TGCAGCGTGGGGACACTTGAAGCTTTCTTT. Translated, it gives CSVGTLEAFF.

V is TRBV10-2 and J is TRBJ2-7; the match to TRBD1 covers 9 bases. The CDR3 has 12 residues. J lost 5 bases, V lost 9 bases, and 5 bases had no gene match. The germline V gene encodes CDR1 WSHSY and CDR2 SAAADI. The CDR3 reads CARPDRGNEQYF. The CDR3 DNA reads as TGCGCCAGACCGGACAGGGGTAACGAGCAGTACTTC.

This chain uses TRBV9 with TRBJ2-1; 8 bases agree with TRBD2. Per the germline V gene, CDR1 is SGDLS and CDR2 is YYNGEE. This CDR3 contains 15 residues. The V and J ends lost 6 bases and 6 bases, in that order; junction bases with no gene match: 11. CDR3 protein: CASTPGAGGANEQFF. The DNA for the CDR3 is TGTGCCAGCACCCCCGGGGCGGGGGGCGCCAATGAGCAGTTCTTC.

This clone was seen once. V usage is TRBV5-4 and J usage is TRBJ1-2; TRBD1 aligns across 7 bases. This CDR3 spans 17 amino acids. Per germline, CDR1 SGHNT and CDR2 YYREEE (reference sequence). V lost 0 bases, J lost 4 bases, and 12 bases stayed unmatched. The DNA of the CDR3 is TGTGCCAGCAGCTTGGACAGGGGTGCCGAGGGTGGCTATGGCTACACCTTC. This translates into CASSLDRGAEGGYGYTF. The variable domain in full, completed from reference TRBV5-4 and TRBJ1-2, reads ETGVTQSPTHLIKTRGQQVTLRCSSQSGHNTVSWYQQALGQGPQFIFQYYREEENGRGNFPPRFSGLQFPNYSSELNVNALELDDSALYLCASSLDRGAEGGYGYTFGSGTRLTVV.

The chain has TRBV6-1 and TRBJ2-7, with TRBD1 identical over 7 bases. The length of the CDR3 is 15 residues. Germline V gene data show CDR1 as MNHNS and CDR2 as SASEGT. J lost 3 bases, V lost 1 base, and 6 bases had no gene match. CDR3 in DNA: TGTGCCAGCAGTGAAGACCGGGACAGTGTCTACGAGCAGTACTTC. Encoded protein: CASSEDRDSVYEQYF.

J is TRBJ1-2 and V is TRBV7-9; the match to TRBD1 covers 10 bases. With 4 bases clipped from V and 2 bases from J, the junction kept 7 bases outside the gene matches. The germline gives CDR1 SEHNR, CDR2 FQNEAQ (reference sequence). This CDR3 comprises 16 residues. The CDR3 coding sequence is TGTGCCAGCAGCTCGTGGGGGGGACAGGGGAACTATGGCTACACCTTC. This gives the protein CASSSWGGQGNYGYTF.

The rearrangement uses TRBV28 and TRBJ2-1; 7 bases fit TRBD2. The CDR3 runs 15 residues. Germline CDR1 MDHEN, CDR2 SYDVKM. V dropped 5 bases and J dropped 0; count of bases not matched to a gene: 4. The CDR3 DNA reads TGTGCCAGCAGTCCCCGGGAGGTCTCCTACAATGAGCAGTTCTTC. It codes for CASSPREVSYNEQFF.

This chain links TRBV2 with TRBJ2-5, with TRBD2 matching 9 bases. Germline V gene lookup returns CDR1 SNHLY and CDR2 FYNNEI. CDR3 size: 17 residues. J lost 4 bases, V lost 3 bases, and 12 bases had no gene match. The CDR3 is CASSDGLAGGPGETQYF. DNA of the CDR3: TGTGCCAGCAGTGATGGGTTGGCGGGAGGGCCGGGAGAGACCCAGTACTTC.

Here the CDR3 DNA reads TGCGCCAGCAGCCAAGAATTCGGGCTAGCGGGAGTACACGAGCAGTACTTC. Protein: CASSQEFGLAGVHEQYF. The chain recombines TRBV4-3 with TRBJ2-7, with TRBD2 matching 10 bases. Germline-derived CDR1 and CDR2 are LGHNA and YSLEER. This CDR3 contains 17 residues. Germline trimming cut 0 bases from V and 5 bases from J; bases unmatched to any gene: 10.

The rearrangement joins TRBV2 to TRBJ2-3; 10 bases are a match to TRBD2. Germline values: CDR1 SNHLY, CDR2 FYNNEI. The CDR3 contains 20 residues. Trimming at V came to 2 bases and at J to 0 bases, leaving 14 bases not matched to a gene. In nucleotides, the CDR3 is TGTGCCAGCAGTGAATTTACAATAGCGGGAGGCCCAACTAGCACAGATACGCAGTATTTT. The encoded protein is CASSEFTIAGGPTSTDTQYF.

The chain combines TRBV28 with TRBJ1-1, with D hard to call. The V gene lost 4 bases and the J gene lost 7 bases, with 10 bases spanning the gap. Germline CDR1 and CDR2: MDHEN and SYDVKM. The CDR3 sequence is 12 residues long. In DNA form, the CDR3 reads TGTGCCAGCAGTTCTCCCACGGGTGAAGCTTTCTTT. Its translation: CASSSPTGEAFF.

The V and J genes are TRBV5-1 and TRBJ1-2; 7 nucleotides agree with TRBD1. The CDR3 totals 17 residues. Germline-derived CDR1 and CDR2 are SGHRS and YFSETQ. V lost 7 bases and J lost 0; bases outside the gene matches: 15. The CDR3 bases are TGCGCCAGCGGCAAATGGGACAGAGAGTTTACTAACTATGGCTACACCTTC. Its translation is CASGKWDREFTNYGYTF.

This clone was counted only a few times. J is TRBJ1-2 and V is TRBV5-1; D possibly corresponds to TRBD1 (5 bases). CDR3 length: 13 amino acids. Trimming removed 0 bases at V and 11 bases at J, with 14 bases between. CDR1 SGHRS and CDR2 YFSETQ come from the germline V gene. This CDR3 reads CASSLETESVYTF. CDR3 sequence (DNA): TGCGCCAGCAGCTTGGAGACAGAGAGTGTGTACACCTTC.

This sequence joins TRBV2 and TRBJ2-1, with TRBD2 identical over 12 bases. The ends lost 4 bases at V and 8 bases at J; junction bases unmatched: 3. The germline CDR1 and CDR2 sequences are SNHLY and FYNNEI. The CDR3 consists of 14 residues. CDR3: CASSGTSGIHEQFF. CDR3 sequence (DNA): TGTGCCAGCAGTGGGACTAGCGGGATCCATGAGCAGTTCTTC.

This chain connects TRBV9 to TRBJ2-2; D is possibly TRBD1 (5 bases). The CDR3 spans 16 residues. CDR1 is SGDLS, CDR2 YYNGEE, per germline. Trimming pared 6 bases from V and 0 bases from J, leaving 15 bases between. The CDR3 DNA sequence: TGTGCCAGCACCAAAACAGGTTTTTCGAACACCGGGGAGCTGTTTTTT. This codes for CASTKTGFSNTGELFF.

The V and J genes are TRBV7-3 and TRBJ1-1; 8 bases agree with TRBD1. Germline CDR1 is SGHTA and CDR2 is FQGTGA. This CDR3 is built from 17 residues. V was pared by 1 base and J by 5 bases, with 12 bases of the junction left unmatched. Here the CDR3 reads CASSLKGVGQGGTEAFF. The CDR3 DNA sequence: TGTGCCAGCAGCTTAAAGGGCGTCGGACAGGGCGGGACTGAAGCTTTCTTT. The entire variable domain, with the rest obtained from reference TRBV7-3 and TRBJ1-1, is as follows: GAGVSQTPSNKVTEKGKYVELRCDPISGHTALYWYRQSLGQGPEFLIYFQGTGAADDSGLPNDRFFAVRPEGSVSTLKIQRTERGDSAVYLCASSLKGVGQGGTEAFFGQGTRLTVV.

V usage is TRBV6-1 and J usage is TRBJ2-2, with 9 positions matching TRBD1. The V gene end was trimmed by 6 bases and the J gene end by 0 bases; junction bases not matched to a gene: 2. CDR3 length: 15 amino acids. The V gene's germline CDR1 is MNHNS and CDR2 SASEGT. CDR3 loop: CASRGTGSNTGELFF. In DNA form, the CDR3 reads TGTGCCAGCAGGGGGACAGGGTCGAACACCGGGGAGCTGTTTTTT.

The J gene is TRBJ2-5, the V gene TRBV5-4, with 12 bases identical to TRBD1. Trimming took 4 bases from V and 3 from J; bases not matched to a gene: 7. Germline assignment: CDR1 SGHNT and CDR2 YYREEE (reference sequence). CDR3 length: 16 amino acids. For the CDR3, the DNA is TGTGCCAGCAGCCCAAGGGACAGGGGGCTCGAAGAGACCCAGTACTTC. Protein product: CASSPRDRGLEETQYF.

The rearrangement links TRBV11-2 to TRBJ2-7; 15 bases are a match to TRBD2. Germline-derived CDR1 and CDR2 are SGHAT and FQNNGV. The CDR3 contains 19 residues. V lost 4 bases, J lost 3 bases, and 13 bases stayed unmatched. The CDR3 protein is CASSSPRTSGRALSYEQYF. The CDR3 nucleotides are TGTGCCAGCAGCTCCCCTCGGACTAGCGGGAGGGCCCTAAGCTACGAGCAGTACTTC.

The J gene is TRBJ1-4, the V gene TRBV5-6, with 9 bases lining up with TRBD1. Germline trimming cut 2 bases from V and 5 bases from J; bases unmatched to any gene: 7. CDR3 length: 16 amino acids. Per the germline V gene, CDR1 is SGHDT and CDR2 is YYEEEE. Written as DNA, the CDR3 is TGTGCCAGCAGCTTTAGGGTCGGACAGGGGAATGAAAAACTGTTTTTT. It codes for CASSFRVGQGNEKLFF.